This T cell receptor (beta chain) is from a study of shared clonotypes between healthy human individuals (dated by TCRdb to about 2020). About the study as a whole: A few men and a couple of women, aged 18 to 49 years, made up the cohort. To increase sequencing depth and limit assay-specific biases, TCR repertoire library preparation and sequencing were carried out by different laboratories using diverse techniques. Per donor, three plates each were used for CD4 naive and CD4 memory, two for CD8 naive, and one for CD8 memory. Per donor, leukapheresis produced somewhere between about 0.9 and 9.5 billion PBMCs. To estimate repertoire size and how much clonotype sharing occurs between individuals, the study deeply sequenced the blood TCR repertoires of 5 or 6 healthy adults.

From the cysteine up to the phenylalanine, the CDR3 has a length of 19 residues. Solely the CDR3 DNA is kept, with 57 bases framed from the first base. Using the deep immunoSEQ assay, TCR CDR3 regions were amplified from genomic DNA by multiplex PCR. Genomic DNA extracted from each cell subset was distributed evenly over all wells of several immunoSEQ 96-well plates, and each plate served as one replicate. For sorted subsets, around 200 ng genomic DNA, equal to 25,000 to 35,000 T cell genomes, was loaded into each replicate PCR. Purified libraries were measured with a Qubit 3.0 fluorometer, size-checked on a Bioanalyzer 2100, and measured again with the KAPA Library Quantification kit. A separate single-read 150-cycle Illumina NextSeq 550 flow cell was used to sequence each immunoSEQ 96-well plate. Under the source paper's analysis protocol: Because only junctional sequences without quality scores were contained in the immunoSEQ output, filtering matching that applied to full-length reads could not be performed. Sequences were annotated with PyIR, a Python wrapper for IgBLAST v1.9, and V/J genes and CDR3 were assigned using IMGT germline references. Any read was removed if the V/J assignment was weak (E-value above 1e-6), the CDR3 was missing, or the read contained stop codons, out-of-frame junctions, or ambiguous translated residues. V3J clonotypes were defined by identical inferred V gene, J gene, and CDR3 amino acid sequence. Percentage overlap between repertoires was computed as shared unique clonotypes divided by the size of the smaller repertoire. RTK rarefaction, the Chao1 estimator, and Recon v2.1 estimates of unobserved clonotypes were used to assess repertoire richness. OLGA was used to compute generation probabilities for all TCRbeta clonotypes that the gDNA method yielded from a handful of donors. TCRdb holds this immuneACCESS table with in-frame rearrangements only. Some clones are missing; in checked studies, unresolved V genes explain under half, and the rest has no known cause. V, J and clone size were drawn from that table, and D and trimming were deduced from the DNA. The sample includes about 2.1 million clones, with 85% to 95% observed a single time. The biggest ten clones account for 1.5% to 2% of the sample.

This clone was detected once. Its antigen remains unidentified. Per-base qualities were not stored, and no clone one base away is much larger. Results and caveats for the whole study, not just this receptor: Clonotypes shared by all four sorted-subset donors showed higher generation probabilities than non-shared clonotypes. Only blood was sampled, and tissue TCR repertoires likely differ from those in blood. Incomplete sequencing was indicated by rarefaction of sorted-subset datasets, despite the large sequencing depth. Estimated clonotype richness was generally larger for naive than for memory subsets. Because the study included only a small number of donors, the genetic and exposure-history diversity represented was limited. Pairwise subsampling led to the expectation that sequencing depth would affect the degree of clonotype sharing among donors. Across four donors, around 5% of naive CD4, approximately 3.5% of naive CD8, about 2.3% of memory CD4, and under 0.45% of memory CD8 clonotypes were shared.

CD8 naive samples were CD45RO-negative cells positively selected for CCR7, giving a CD45RA+CCR7+ population that excluded TemRA cells. Donors were healthy HIV-negative adults with no recently reported acute infections or vaccinations. Every donor was a Caucasian adult residing in Nashville, Tennessee, USA. Blood was obtained by leukapheresis, after which PBMCs were separated by Ficoll-Histopaque density gradient centrifugation and cryopreserved in liquid nitrogen vapor phase. Analytical flow cytometry was used to check the purity and quantity of every magnetically sorted T cell population. Genomic DNA was isolated from every sorted fraction and measured by UV absorbance on a Nanodrop 2000c.

What was sequenced was naive CD8+ T cells from PBMCs. This specimen's cell subset or site label, per the study, means: CD45RA+CCR7+. The TCR comes from a man between 18 and 29 years old in good health. Some clones in this sample may be carry-over from other donors' samples. The chain is made from TRBV21-1 and TRBJ2-1; TRBD2, the table's D call, was not compared with the DNA. TRBV21-1 is assigned pseudogene status. In nucleotide form, the sequence is TGTGCCAGCAGAGGAAGGGGTAGCGGGAGGAGGGAAGCCTACAATGAGCAGTTCTTC. Its product reads: CASRGRGSGRREAYNEQFF.